These 30 T cell receptor beta chains originate from one sample sequenced in a study of shared clonotypes between healthy human individuals. The method was immunoSEQ multiplex PCR; TCRdb's version includes in-frame clones alone and lacks a portion of them. Of about 2.4 million clones in the sample, under 95% were seen once. The sample comprised naive CD4+ T cells from PBMCs. Subset denoted: CD45RA+ positively selected. These receptors were collected from a man aged 18 to 30 in good health. Some clones in this sample may be carry-over from other donors' samples.

The chain joins TRBV6-1 to TRBJ2-7, with D uncertain. The CDR3 consists of 11 residues. Trimming took 3 bases from V and 7 from J, leaving 7 bases between them. CDR1 and CDR2 from the germline V gene are MNHNS and SASEGT. The CDR3 sequence is CASSESREQYF. CDR3 in DNA: TGTGCCAGCAGTGAGTCCAGGGAGCAGTACTTC.

V usage is TRBV7-9 and J usage is TRBJ1-4; 10 bases match TRBD1. V was pared by 4 bases and J by 7 bases, with 9 bases of the junction left unmatched. The length of the CDR3 is 16 residues. Germline V gene lookup returns CDR1 SEHNR and CDR2 FQNEAQ (reference sequence). The CDR3 DNA follows: TGTGCCAGCAGCTCCACGGGACAGGGGCCGGCTGAAAAACTGTTTTTT. Translating it yields CASSSTGQGPAEKLFF.

Concerning this clone: Other DNA variants within this sample encode the same CDR3. The chain combines TRBV2 with TRBJ2-3; no definite D call. The CDR3 is 12 amino acids. The germline V gene encodes CDR1 SNHLY and CDR2 FYNNEI. The germline V and J ends were trimmed by 5 bases and 2 bases, with 5 bases remaining between them. The CDR3 protein is CASSYSTDTQYF. CDR3 nucleotides: TGTGCCAGCAGTTATTCCACAGATACGCAGTATTTT.

The rearrangement uses TRBV28 and TRBJ2-5; D tentatively reads TRBD1 or TRBD2 (5 bases each). CDR1 and CDR2 (germline): MDHEN, SYDVKM. CDR3 length: 13 amino acids. V was shortened by 6 bases and J by 3 bases, with 11 bases between the two germline ends. CDR3 sequence: CASRPRGKETQYF. DNA for the CDR3: TGTGCCAGCAGACCGAGGGGTAAAGAGACCCAGTACTTC.

The chain links TRBV29-1 to TRBJ2-7, with D tentatively TRBD1 or TRBD2 (5 bases each). Germline V gives CDR1 SQVTM, CDR2 ANQGSEA. Trimming pared 6 bases from V and 3 bases from J, leaving 15 bases between. This CDR3 has 13 amino acids. The CDR3, as DNA: TGCAGCGTGGACCTCGGGGCGGGCTACGAGCAGTACTTC. Residues: CSVDLGAGYEQYF.

J is TRBJ2-4 and V is TRBV6-1; D gene ambiguous. This CDR3 contains 16 residues. V was cut by 4 bases and J by 5 bases, with 18 bases left in between. Germline CDR1 reads MNHNS; CDR2 reads SASEGT. The CDR3 here is CASSVRITAPQNIQYF. DNA of the CDR3: TGTGCCAGCAGTGTCCGGATAACAGCTCCTCAAAACATTCAGTACTTC.

This chain uses TRBV19 with TRBJ1-3, with a possible D match to TRBD1 (5 bases). Trimming removed 7 bases from V and 0 bases from J, with 22 bases in between. The length of the CDR3 is 18 residues. Germline CDR1 and CDR2: LNHDA and SQIVND (reference sequence). CDR3 bases: TGTGCCAGTACCCTAAACCTGGGGCAGCCCTTCTCTGGAAACACCATATATTTT. It encodes CASTLNLGQPFSGNTIYF.

J is TRBJ2-7 and V is TRBV28; 8 bases match TRBD1. The junction had 13 bases not matched to a gene; V was cut back by 6 bases and J by 0 bases. This CDR3 contains 17 residues. Per the germline V gene, CDR1 is MDHEN and CDR2 is SYDVKM. CDR3 sequence (DNA): TGTGCCAGCAGCCGACAGGGGCTCCAAAGGGGCTCCTACGAGCAGTACTTC. Encoded protein: CASSRQGLQRGSYEQYF.

V gene TRBV18 combines with J gene TRBJ1-4; 10 bases line up with TRBD1. In germline, CDR1 is KGHSH, CDR2 LQKENI. The ends lost 3 bases at V and 10 bases at J; junction bases unmatched: 23. This CDR3 region has 20 residues. CDR3 in DNA: TGTGCCAGCTCACCTACTACCGTCCGGGACAGGGGACAACCCATTAGAAAACTGTTTTTT. This encodes CASSPTTVRDRGQPIRKLFF.

This clone has just one count. CDR3 bases: TGTGCCAGCAGTTTACCTACTAGCGGGAGTCACAATGAGCAGTTCTTC. It specifies CASSLPTSGSHNEQFF. The genes are TRBV28 and TRBJ2-1; 11 bases agree with TRBD2. With V trimmed by 2 bases and J by 5 bases, 5 bases remained unmatched. Per germline, CDR1 MDHEN and CDR2 SYDVKM. The length of the CDR3 is 16 residues.

This rearrangement joins TRBV11-1 to TRBJ2-5; TRBD1 agrees at 10 bases. Germline CDR1 reads SGHAT; CDR2 reads FQDESV (reference sequence). The CDR3 consists of 15 residues. Germline trimming cut 5 bases from V and 5 bases from J; bases unmatched to any gene: 8. CDR3 coding DNA: TGTGCCAGCAGCCCCGGGACAGGGGTTCGCGAGACCCAGTACTTC. Translating it yields CASSPGTGVRETQYF.

The rearrangement joins TRBV11-2 to TRBJ1-3; tentatively, D is TRBD1 (6 bases). V dropped 5 bases and J dropped 3 bases, with 17 bases sitting between them. The CDR3 is made up of 16 amino acids. Germline V lookup: CDR1 SGHAT, CDR2 FQNNGV. CDR3 residues: CASSIRRGGLGNTIYF. CDR3 bases: TGTGCCAGCAGCATTCGAAGGGGGGGACTTGGAAACACCATATATTTT.

The chain combines TRBV7-3 with TRBJ2-3; D unclear. CDR3 length: 15 amino acids. Germline V gene lookup returns CDR1 SGHTA and CDR2 FQGTGA. V lost 6 bases, J lost 4 bases, and 17 bases lay in between. The CDR3 spells CASSASVGSPDTQYF. CDR3 DNA sequence: TGTGCCAGCAGTGCCTCAGTCGGTTCCCCAGATACGCAGTATTTT.

In the case of this clone: The same CDR3 can be traced to other DNA sequences in this sample. The V and J genes are TRBV2 and TRBJ2-1; D gene uncertain. The V and J ends lost 4 bases and 7 bases respectively, with 5 bases between them. Germline V gives CDR1 SNHLY, CDR2 FYNNEI. The CDR3 runs 11 residues. CDR3 region: CASSVSNEQFF. Here the CDR3 DNA reads TGTGCCAGCAGTGTAAGTAATGAGCAGTTCTTC. Full variable domain (outside the CDR3, taken from reference TRBV2 and TRBJ2-1): EPEVTQTPSHQVTQMGQEVILRCVPISNHLYFYWYRQILGQKVEFLVSFYNNEISEKSEIFDDQFSVERPDGSNFTLKIRSTKLEDSAMYFCASSVSNEQFFGPGTRLTVL.

The chain links TRBV4-2 to TRBJ2-1; D remains unclear. The germline V and J ends were trimmed by 5 bases and 7 bases, with 6 bases remaining between them. Germline V gene data show CDR1 as LGHNA and CDR2 as YNFKEQ. The length of the CDR3 is 11 residues. The CDR3 DNA follows: TGTGCCAGCAGCAGCACGAATGAGCAGTTCTTC. This gives the protein CASSSTNEQFF.

The chain combines TRBV5-1 with TRBJ1-1, with D uncertain. Germline V lookup: CDR1 SGHRS, CDR2 YFSETQ. The V and J ends lost 0 bases and 11 bases respectively, with 11 bases between them. This CDR3 is 12 amino acids long. CDR3 in amino acids: CASSLGPEAAFF. In DNA, the CDR3 is TGCGCCAGCAGCTTGGGCCCTGAGGCTGCTTTCTTT.

Note on this clone: The sample holds other DNA sequences that translate to the same CDR3. This chain connects TRBV18 to TRBJ2-5, with D perhaps matching TRBD2 (5 bases). Trimming removed 6 bases at V and 3 bases at J, with 11 bases between. The CDR3 runs to 13 residues. Germline CDR1 reads KGHSH; CDR2 reads LQKENI. The CDR3 loop is CASSPRREETQYF. The CDR3 DNA reads TGTGCCAGCTCGCCTCGGCGGGAAGAGACCCAGTACTTC.

The chain couples TRBV6-6 to TRBJ1-1, with D possibly matching TRBD1 (6 bases). CDR3 size: 13 residues. Trimming pared 6 bases from V and 6 bases from J, leaving 14 bases between. Germline CDR1 reads MNHNY; CDR2 reads SVGAGI (reference sequence). CDR3 sequence (DNA): TGTGCCAGCAGCCGGACAGCCTACTCTGAAGCTTTCTTT. This sequence encodes CASSRTAYSEAFF.

The rearrangement uses TRBV9 and TRBJ2-3; D may correspond to TRBD1 or TRBD2 (6 bases each). V was clipped by 0 bases and J by 5 bases, with 13 bases between them. Germline V gene sequence: CDR1 SGDLS, CDR2 YYNGEE. CDR3 length equals 15 residues. The DNA for the CDR3 is TGTGCCAGCAGCGTAGGAGGAGGGGGGATAGATACGCAGTATTTT. This sequence encodes CASSVGGGGIDTQYF.

The chain uses TRBV10-2 and TRBJ2-7; 14 nucleotides match TRBD2. J lost 3 bases, V lost 6 bases, and 13 bases had no gene match. The CDR3 runs 18 residues. Germline CDR1 reads WSHSY; CDR2 reads SAAADI. The CDR3 protein is CASSAQGTSGSGFYEQYF. As DNA, the CDR3 is TGCGCCAGCAGCGCTCAAGGGACTAGCGGGAGTGGATTCTACGAGCAGTACTTC.

This rearrangement joins TRBV29-1 to TRBJ2-3; 8 bases map to TRBD2. The CDR3 has 14 residues. The trim removed 6 bases at V and 7 bases at J, leaving 12 bases unmatched. CDR1 is SQVTM and CDR2 is ANQGSEA in the germline V gene. Written as DNA, the CDR3 is TGCAGCGTGGAATCTACTAGCGGTCAACATACGCAGTATTTT. Its translation is CSVESTSGQHTQYF.

The rearrangement links TRBV4-2 to TRBJ2-2; TRBD1 agrees at 9 bases. CDR1 is LGHNA, CDR2 YNFKEQ, per germline. V shed 4 bases, J shed 5 bases, and the junction held 5 bases outside the gene matches. This CDR3 contains 15 residues. DNA for the CDR3: TGTGCCAGCAGCCTTACAGGGGGCCGGACCGGGGAGCTGTTTTTT. Its translation: CASSLTGGRTGELFF.

This chain uses TRBV19 with TRBJ2-7, with D possibly called TRBD1 or TRBD2 (7 bases each). Germline values: CDR1 LNHDA, CDR2 SQIVND (reference sequence). V lost 6 bases to trimming and J lost 1 base, with 19 bases between them. This CDR3 contains 16 residues. The CDR3 here is CASRSLAGGGSYEQYF. The CDR3 nucleotides read TGTGCCAGTAGGAGCCTTGCAGGGGGAGGGTCCTACGAGCAGTACTTC.

The genes are TRBV27 and TRBJ1-5; maybe TRBD1 (5 bases). The germline V gene has CDR1 MNHEY and CDR2 SMNVEV (reference sequence). V lost 9 bases and J 2 bases, leaving 8 bases between the germline ends. CDR3 length equals 12 residues. CDR3 region: CARGPGNQPQHF. The CDR3 bases are TGTGCCAGGGGACCGGGCAATCAGCCCCAGCATTTT.

The chain's CDR3 is CATAPRQYGYTF. DNA for the CDR3: TGTGCCACTGCCCCCCGACAGTATGGCTACACCTTC. The chain joins TRBV28 to TRBJ1-2; D possibly corresponds to TRBD1 (5 bases). Germline CDR1 reads MDHEN; CDR2 reads SYDVKM. The CDR3 sequence is 12 residues long. With 10 bases removed from V and 5 bases from J, the gap between germline ends came to 14 bases.

The chain joins TRBV2 to TRBJ2-1; weak D call: TRBD1 (5 bases). Germline V gene data show CDR1 as SNHLY and CDR2 as FYNNEI. The CDR3 contains 13 residues. The V end lost 6 bases, the J end lost 0 bases, and 6 bases lay between the germline ends. CDR3 coding DNA: TGTGCCAGCAGCCAGGGCTCCTACAATGAGCAGTTCTTC. Protein sequence: CASSQGSYNEQFF.

V usage is TRBV7-2 and J usage is TRBJ1-5; 7 bases line up with TRBD1. The CDR3 consists of 13 residues. From germline, CDR1 is SGHTA and CDR2 FQGNSA. The V and J ends lost 5 bases and 2 bases, in that order; junction bases with no gene match: 0. The CDR3 bases are TGTGCCAGCAGCGGACAGGGCAATCAGCCCCAGCATTTT. Its protein is CASSGQGNQPQHF.

The chain links TRBV10-3 to TRBJ1-1; a weak D match, TRBD1 (6 bases). The germline V gene has CDR1 ENHRY and CDR2 SYGVKD. The CDR3 is made up of 14 amino acids. Trimming took 6 bases from V and 0 from J, leaving 11 bases between them. Here the CDR3 reads CAIRPRGLNTEAFF. CDR3 in DNA: TGTGCCATCAGACCCAGGGGTTTGAACACTGAAGCTTTCTTT.

The genes are TRBV19 and TRBJ1-3; D remains unclear. The germline V gene encodes CDR1 LNHDA and CDR2 SQIVND (reference sequence). The CDR3 has 15 amino acids. Trimming took 3 bases from V and 0 from J, leaving 9 bases between them. This CDR3 reads CASSIWRDSGNTIYF. CDR3 bases: TGTGCCAGTAGTATTTGGAGGGACTCTGGAAACACCATATATTTT.

Here the CDR3 DNA reads TGTGCCAGCAGTGAAGCAGCAGGGGGCAATCAGCCCCAGCATTTT. It translates to CASSEAAGGNQPQHF. The chain employs TRBV6-1 and TRBJ1-5; weak D call: TRBD1 (6 bases). The CDR3 totals 15 residues. CDR1 is MNHNS, CDR2 SASEGT, per germline. Trimming pared 0 bases from V and 2 bases from J, leaving 8 bases between.